A single sample gave rise to the 15 T cell receptor beta chains below, sequenced in a study of CD8+ T cells in alopecia areata. After isolation, RNA underwent reverse transcription to generate cDNA as the sequencing template. Sequenced by immunoSEQ multiplex PCR; TCRdb stores in-frame clones only, minus some. The table includes 190,000 or so clones, about three fifths detected once. Treatment in this sample: oral pan-JAK inhibitor, 5-10 mg twice daily. Specimen: CD4+ T cells sorted from blood, collected at week 4, from a patient treated with tofacitinib. These receptors were collected from a human donor with alopecia areata.

This clone has a handful of counts. This chain links TRBV5-1 with TRBJ2-3; 9 bases map to TRBD2. Germline lookup yields CDR1 SGHRS and CDR2 YFSETQ. V was clipped by 2 bases and J by 0 bases; unmatched bases: 13. The CDR3 sequence is 19 residues long. DNA for the CDR3: TGCGCCAGCAGCTTACGCGGGGCTAGCGGGGCCTCTAGCACAGATACGCAGTATTTT. Its protein is CASSLRGASGASSTDTQYF.

J is TRBJ2-2 and V is TRBV11-2; no clear D. CDR3 length: 16 amino acids. The ends were cut back, 2 bases at V and 2 bases at J, with 12 bases in the middle. Germline V gene data show CDR1 as SGHAT and CDR2 as FQNNGV. Written as DNA, the CDR3 is TGTGCCAGCAGCTTAAGTTTGTCAAGAAACACCGGGGAGCTGTTTTTT. Amino acid sequence: CASSLSLSRNTGELFF.

The chain recombines TRBV29-1 with TRBJ2-5; no clear D gene. This CDR3 is built from 12 residues. Germline values: CDR1 SQVTM, CDR2 ANQGSEA. Between the trimmed V and J ends, which lost 5 bases and 1 base, there was a span of 8 bases. The CDR3 DNA reads as TGCAGCGTTTTGGACGGCCAAGAGACCCAGTACTTC. This encodes CSVLDGQETQYF.

V is TRBV10-3 and J is TRBJ1-5, with TRBD1 identical over 9 bases. Germline lookup yields CDR1 ENHRY and CDR2 SYGVKD. The CDR3 is made up of 15 amino acids. V was pared by 4 bases and J by 7 bases, with 8 bases of the junction left unmatched. CDR3 in amino acids: CAISASGQGRQPQHF. The CDR3 coding sequence is TGTGCCATCAGTGCCTCCGGACAGGGGAGACAGCCCCAGCATTTT.

In this sample, this clone turned up once. Within the sample, other DNA sequences also encode this same CDR3. The V call is TRBV30, the J call TRBJ1-2; no reliable D call. Trimming took 1 base from V and 5 from J, leaving 5 bases between them. Per the germline V gene, CDR1 is GTSNPN and CDR2 is SVGIG (reference sequence). This CDR3 has 11 residues. The CDR3 sequence is CAWSGGYGYTF. CDR3 sequence (DNA): TGTGCCTGGAGTGGGGGTTATGGCTACACCTTC. The whole variable domain, filled in from reference TRBV30 and TRBJ1-2, reads SQTIHQWPATLVQPVGSPLSLECTVEGTSNPNLYWYRQAAGRGLQLLFYSVGIGQISSEVPQNLSASRPQDRQFILSSKKLLLSDSGFYLCAWSGGYGYTFGSGTRLTVV.

The chain links TRBV5-1 to TRBJ2-1; 7 bases line up with TRBD2. There are 14 residues in the CDR3. The germline gives CDR1 SGHRS, CDR2 YFSETQ. Trimming took 4 bases from V and 6 from J; bases not matched to a gene: 7. DNA of the CDR3: TGCGCCAGCAGCCCCCGACTAGCAGGCAATGAGCAGTTCTTC. This gives the protein CASSPRLAGNEQFF.

The V and J genes are TRBV7-2 and TRBJ2-2; the match to TRBD2 covers 10 bases. Germline V lookup: CDR1 SGHTA, CDR2 FQGNSA. There are 15 residues in the CDR3. Germline trimming cut 6 bases from V and 6 bases from J; bases unmatched to any gene: 7. The CDR3 protein is CASSSSGGYSGELFF. The CDR3 DNA reads as TGTGCCAGCAGTTCTAGCGGGGGCTACTCCGGGGAGCTGTTTTTT.

There are a few counts of this clone. This sequence joins TRBV10-3 and TRBJ2-3; TRBD1 agrees at 7 bases. CDR3 size: 15 residues. J gave up 1 base and V 3 bases, and 4 bases lay outside the gene matches. From germline, CDR1 is ENHRY and CDR2 SYGVKD. CDR3 coding DNA: TGTGCCATCAGTGACGGGACAGTTCGCACAGATACGCAGTATTTT. Encoded protein: CAISDGTVRTDTQYF.

V and J are TRBV29-1 and TRBJ2-1, with D unclear. V gave up 2 bases and J gave up 3 bases, with 8 bases separating them. CDR1 is SQVTM and CDR2 is ANQGSEA in the germline V gene. The CDR3 is 13 amino acids. CDR3 coding DNA: TGCAGCGTTGAATCAGACCGCTACAATGAGCAGTTCTTC. Translating it yields CSVESDRYNEQFF.

This chain connects TRBV30 to TRBJ2-2, with TRBD1 identical over 10 bases. The CDR3 covers 15 residues. The J segment lost 6 bases and the V segment lost 3 bases, leaving 7 bases of the junction unmatched. The V gene's germline CDR1 is GTSNPN and CDR2 SVGIG (reference sequence). The CDR3 reads CAWRVRDRGSGELFF. CDR3 nucleotide sequence: TGTGCCTGGAGGGTTCGGGACAGGGGCTCCGGGGAGCTGTTTTTT.

This sequence joins TRBV4-1 and TRBJ2-1; possible D gene TRBD1, 6 bases. V dropped 3 bases and J dropped 9 bases, with 15 bases sitting between them. This CDR3 comprises 14 residues. Germline values: CDR1 MGHRA, CDR2 YSYEKL. The CDR3 protein is CASSQENRAAEQFF. Written as DNA, the CDR3 is TGCGCCAGCAGCCAGGAAAACAGGGCGGCTGAGCAGTTCTTC.

Here the CDR3 DNA reads TGTGCCAGCAGCATACAGGGCATCAACTATGGCTACACCTTC. It yields the protein CASSIQGINYGYTF. V is TRBV13 and J is TRBJ1-2, with D maybe TRBD1 (6 bases). The CDR3 totals 14 residues. Germline CDR1 is PRHDT and CDR2 is FYEKMQ (reference sequence). V was shortened by 5 bases and J by 2 bases, with 12 bases between the two germline ends. The variable domain in full, with the rest retrieved from reference TRBV13 and TRBJ1-2, is AAGVIQSPRHLIKEKRETATLKCYPIPRHDTVYWYQQGPGQDPQFLISFYEKMQSDKGSIPDRFSAQQFSDYHSELNMSSLELGDSALYFCASSIQGINYGYTFGSGTRLTVV.

The V and J genes are TRBV6-6 and TRBJ1-3; D remains ambiguous. In germline, CDR1 is MNHNY, CDR2 SVGAGI (reference sequence). The CDR3 length is 13 residues. Trimming pared 5 bases from V and 0 bases from J, leaving 5 bases between. The CDR3, as DNA: TGTGCCAGCAGTCAAAACTCTGGAAACACCATATATTTT. Protein product: CASSQNSGNTIYF.

V gene TRBV30 combines with J gene TRBJ2-7; D gene uncertain. The germline CDR1 and CDR2 sequences are GTSNPN and SVGIG (reference sequence). The CDR3 has 15 amino acids. Trimming cost V 0 bases and J 3 bases, with 15 bases left between them. This CDR3 reads CAWSVWQAPYYEQYF. The CDR3 coding sequence is TGTGCCTGGAGTGTATGGCAGGCCCCCTACTACGAGCAGTACTTC.

The chain employs TRBV20-1 and TRBJ1-3, with D uncertain. The CDR3 has 11 amino acids. V gave up 5 bases and J gave up 3 bases, with 5 bases separating them. The V gene's germline CDR1 is DFQATT and CDR2 SNEGSKA (reference sequence). The DNA for the CDR3 is TGCAGTGCTGCAGTTGGAAACACCATATATTTT. Translation gives CSAAVGNTIYF.